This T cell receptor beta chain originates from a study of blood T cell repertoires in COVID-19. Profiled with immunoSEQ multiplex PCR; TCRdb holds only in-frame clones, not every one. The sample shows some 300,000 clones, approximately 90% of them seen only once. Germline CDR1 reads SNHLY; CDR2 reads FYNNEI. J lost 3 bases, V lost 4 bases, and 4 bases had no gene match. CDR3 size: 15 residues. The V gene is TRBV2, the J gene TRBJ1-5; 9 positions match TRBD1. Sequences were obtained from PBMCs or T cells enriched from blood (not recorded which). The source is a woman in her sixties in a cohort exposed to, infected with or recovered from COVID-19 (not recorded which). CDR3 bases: TGTGCCAGCAGTGCGACAGGGGGGGACAATCAGCCCCAGCATTTT. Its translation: CASSATGGDNQPQHF.